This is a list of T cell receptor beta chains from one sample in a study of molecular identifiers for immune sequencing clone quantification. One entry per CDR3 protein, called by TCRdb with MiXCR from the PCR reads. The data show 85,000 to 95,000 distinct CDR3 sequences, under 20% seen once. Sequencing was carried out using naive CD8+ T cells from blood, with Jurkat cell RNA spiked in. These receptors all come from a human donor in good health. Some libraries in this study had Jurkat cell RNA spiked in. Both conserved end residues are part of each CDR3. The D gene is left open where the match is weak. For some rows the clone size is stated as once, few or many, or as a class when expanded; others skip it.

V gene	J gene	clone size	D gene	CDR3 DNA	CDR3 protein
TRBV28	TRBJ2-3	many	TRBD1	TGTGCCAGCAGTGTACAGGGGGCAGATACGCAGTATTTT	CASSVQGADTQYF
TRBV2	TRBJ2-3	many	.	TGTGCCAGCAGTGAACGCGCCGGTAGAAACACAGATACGCAGTATTTT	CASSERAGRNTDTQYF
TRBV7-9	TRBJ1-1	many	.	TGTGCCAGCAGCAATACAGAGAATACTGAAGCTTTCTTT	CASSNTENTEAFF
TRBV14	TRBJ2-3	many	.	TGTGCCAGCAGCCACTACTCCGGACAGACAGATACGCAGTATTTT	CASSHYSGQTDTQYF
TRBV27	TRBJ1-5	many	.	TGTGCCAGCAGTTCAGATCAGCCCCAGCATTTT	CASSSDQPQHF
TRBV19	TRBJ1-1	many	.	TGTGCCAGTAGTATAACCCTCTCAGCTGAAGCTTTCTTT	CASSITLSAEAFF
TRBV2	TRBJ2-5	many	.	TGTGCCAGCATCGGACAGACGTCTTACGAAACCCAGTACTTC	CASIGQTSYETQYF
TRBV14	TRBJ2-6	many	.	TGTGCCAGCAGCCCCTATTTCTCTGGGGCCAACGTCCTGACTTTC	CASSPYFSGANVLTF
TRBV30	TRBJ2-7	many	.	TGTGCCTGGAGCCTTGGATACGAGCAGTACTTC	CAWSLGYEQYF
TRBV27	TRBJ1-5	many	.	TGTGCCAGCAGTAGCCAGCCCCCTGGATCTCAGCCCCAGCATTTT	CASSSQPPGSQPQHF
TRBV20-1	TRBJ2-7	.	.	TGCAGTGCCGATGGCGGGGACAGAACCTACGAGCAGTACTTC	CSADGGDRTYEQYF
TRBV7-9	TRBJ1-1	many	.	TGTGCCAGCAGCTTACTGGGACTAAACACTGAAGCTTTCTTT	CASSLLGLNTEAFF
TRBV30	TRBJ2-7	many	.	TGTGCCTGGAGTCCCTACGGGTCCGGTGACGAGCAGTACTTC	CAWSPYGSGDEQYF
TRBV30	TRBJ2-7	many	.	TGTGCCTGGAGTGTACTGTCGGACGAGCAGTACTTC	CAWSVLSDEQYF
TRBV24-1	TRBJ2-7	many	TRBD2	TGTGCCAGGAACGAAGCGGGAGGGCCCCCCTCCTACGAGCAGTACTTC	CARNEAGGPPSYEQYF
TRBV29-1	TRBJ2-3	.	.	TGCAGCGTCGATGATCTTGAAGTCATCACAGATACGCAGTATTTT	CSVDDLEVITDTQYF
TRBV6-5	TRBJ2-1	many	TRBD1	TGTGCCAGCAGTAACCGAATAAGGACAGGGGGTTACAATGAGCAGTTCTTC	CASSNRIRTGGYNEQFF
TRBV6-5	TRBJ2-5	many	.	TGTGCCAGCTGCCCCTTGATGGGGGAGACCCAGTACTTC	CASCPLMGETQYF
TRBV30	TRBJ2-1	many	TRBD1	TGTGCCTGGGGCCCGACAGGGGGCTTCCACAATGAGCAGTTCTTC	CAWGPTGGFHNEQFF
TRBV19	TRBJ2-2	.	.	TGTGCCAGTATCGGGTCCCTAGGCACCGGGGAGCTGTTTTTT	CASIGSLGTGELFF
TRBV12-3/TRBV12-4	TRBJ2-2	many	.	TGTGCCATCAAGAGGGATGTAGGGGACACCGGGGAGCTGTTTTTT	CAIKRDVGDTGELFF
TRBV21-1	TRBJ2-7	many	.	TGTGCCAGCAGCTTTTCCCTCTTAATACAGGGGCCTTACTACGAGCAGTACTTC	CASSFSLLIQGPYYEQYF
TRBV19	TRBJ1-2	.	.	TGTGCCAGTAAAACCGGAGGGGTAGGCTACACCTTC	CASKTGGVGYTF
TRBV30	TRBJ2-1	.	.	TGTGCCTGGAAACTGGTTGAGCAGTTCTTC	CAWKLVEQFF
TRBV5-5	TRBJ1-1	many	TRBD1	TGTGCCAGCAGCTTTTTAGGGGGCGAAGCTTTCTTT	CASSFLGGEAFF
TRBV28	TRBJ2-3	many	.	TGTGCCAGCAGCCCGGGGGCAGATACGCAGTATTTT	CASSPGADTQYF
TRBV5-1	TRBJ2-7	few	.	TGCGCCAGCAGCCCGCGGGCAGGGGCGAACGGGCAGTACTTC	CASSPRAGANGQYF
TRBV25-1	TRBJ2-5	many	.	TGTGCCAGCAGTGAATACGGAGAGACCCAGTACTTC	CASSEYGETQYF
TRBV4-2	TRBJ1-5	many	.	TGTGCCAGCAGCCAGGGCCGAACAGGAAGTCAGCCCCAGCATTTT	CASSQGRTGSQPQHF
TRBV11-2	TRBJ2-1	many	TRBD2	TGTGCCAGCAGCTTAGGGGTTAGCGGGAGGCCGGATGAGCAGTTCTTC	CASSLGVSGRPDEQFF
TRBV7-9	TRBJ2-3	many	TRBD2	TGTGCCAGCAGCTTACCTAGCGGGGATTTAAATACGCAGTATTTT	CASSLPSGDLNTQYF
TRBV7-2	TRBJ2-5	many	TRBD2	TGTGCCAGCAGCTTATGGGTAGCGGGGGGGGAAGAGACCCAGTACTTC	CASSLWVAGGEETQYF
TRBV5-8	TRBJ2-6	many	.	TGTGCCAGCAGCTTGACGACTGGGGCCAACGTCCTGACTTTC	CASSLTTGANVLTF
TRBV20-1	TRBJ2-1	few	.	TGCAGTGCTACTACGGAGGTGTCCTACAATGAGCAGTTCTTC	CSATTEVSYNEQFF
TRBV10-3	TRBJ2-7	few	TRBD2	TGTGCCATCAGTGAATTCGCGACTAGCGGAGATTACGACGAGCAGTACTTC	CAISEFATSGDYDEQYF
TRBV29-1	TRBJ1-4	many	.	TGCAGCGTGGGAGGGATCCTCGGGCAGCTTAATGAAAAACTGTTTTTT	CSVGGILGQLNEKLFF
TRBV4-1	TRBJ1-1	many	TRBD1	TGCGCCAGCAGCCTAGACAGGGCCGAAACTGAAGCTTTCTTT	CASSLDRAETEAFF
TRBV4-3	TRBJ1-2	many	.	TGCGCCAGCAGCCAAGTCAGTGGAAATAACTATGGCTACACCTTC	CASSQVSGNNYGYTF
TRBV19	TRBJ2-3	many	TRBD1	TGTGCCAGTAGTATTTTCGGAGGTGTGGGACAGGGGACGACAGATACGCAGTATTTT	CASSIFGGVGQGTTDTQYF
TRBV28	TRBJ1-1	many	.	TGTGCCAGCAGTTTAAGACACCGGAACACTGAAGCTTTCTTT	CASSLRHRNTEAFF
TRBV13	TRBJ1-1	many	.	TGTGCCAGCAGCTTCCAGGGGAACATGAACACTGAAGCTTTCTTT	CASSFQGNMNTEAFF